This T cell receptor (beta chain) was observed in a study of cytomegalovirus exposure and HLA in healthy donors. Study results and limitations: Later analysis showed most CMV-associated TCR beta chains appearing HLA-restricted. Later on, a genetic analysis was performed. It linked a missense variant in DCLRE1C with V- and J-gene trimming of TCR beta. According to the study, 150 to 200 TCR beta chains were cytomegalovirus-associated.

V trimming: 10 bases; J trimming: 2 bases; junction bases outside the gene matches: 5. CDR3 length: 13 amino acids. Germline V gene sequence: CDR1 SNHLY, CDR2 FYNNEI. Worth noting for this clone: Its antigen is still unknown.

The PCR ran on 60 Vbeta and 13 Jbeta primers. Assay used: immunoSEQ multiplex PCR; TCRdb lists only in-frame clones, some missing. The sample includes approximately 170,000 clones, just under 80% of them seen just once. The TCR sequence derives from a man between 18 and 35 years old in good health and CMV-seropositive. Material: PBMCs. The chain carries TRBV2 and TRBJ2-7, with 10 bases identical to TRBD1. CDR3 sequence reads: CANGQGGAYEQYF. DNA for the CDR3: TGTGCCAACGGACAGGGGGGTGCCTACGAGCAGTACTTC.